The text below deals with one T cell receptor (beta chain). This same CDR3 is encoded by further DNA sequences in the sample. TCRdb keeps only in-frame clones here, not all; method: immunoSEQ multiplex PCR. The repertoire holds roughly 100,000 clones, roughly 84% seen once, with approximately 2.1% in the top ten. This sample was taken from a study of blood T cell repertoires in COVID-19. Sample: peripheral blood. This TCR derives from a human donor in a cohort sampled during active COVID-19.

In DNA, the CDR3 is TGTGCCAGCAGCCTCGGACAGGGTCGCACTGAAGCTTTCTTT. This codes for CASSLGQGRTEAFF. The chain is built from TRBV7-9 and TRBJ1-1; 8 nucleotides agree with TRBD1. The CDR3 runs to 14 residues. Germline V gives CDR1 SEHNR, CDR2 FQNEAQ (reference sequence). V was pared by 5 bases and J by 4 bases, with 6 bases of the junction left unmatched. The complete variable domain, with remaining parts taken from reference TRBV7-9 and TRBJ1-1, reads DTGVSQNPRHKITKRGQNVTFRCDPISEHNRLYWYRQTLGQGPEFLTYFQNEAQLEKSRLLSDRFSAERPKGSFSTLEIQRTEQGDSAMYLCASSLGQGRTEAFFGQGTRLTVV.